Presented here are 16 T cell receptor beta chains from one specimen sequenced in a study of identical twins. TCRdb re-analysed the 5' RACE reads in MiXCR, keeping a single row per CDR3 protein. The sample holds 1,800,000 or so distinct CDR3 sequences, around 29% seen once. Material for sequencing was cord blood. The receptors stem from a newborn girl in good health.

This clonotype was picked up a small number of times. In DNA form, the CDR3 reads TGTGCCAGCAGCTTAGCGGGACAGGTCCTCTCTGGAAACACCATATATTTT. Amino acids: CASSLAGQVLSGNTIYF. The V call is TRBV7-2, the J call TRBJ1-3; 8 nucleotides line up with TRBD1. Germline V CDR1 and CDR2: SGHTA, FQGNSA. J was trimmed by 0 bases and V by 0 bases; bases with no gene match: 4. The CDR3 spans 17 residues.

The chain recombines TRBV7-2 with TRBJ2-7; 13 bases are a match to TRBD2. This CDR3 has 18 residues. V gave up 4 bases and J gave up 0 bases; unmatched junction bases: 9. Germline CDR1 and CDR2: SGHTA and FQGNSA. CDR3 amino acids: CASSSGTSGIHSSYEQYF. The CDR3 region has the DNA TGTGCCAGCAGCTCCGGGACTAGCGGGATCCATAGCTCCTACGAGCAGTACTTC.

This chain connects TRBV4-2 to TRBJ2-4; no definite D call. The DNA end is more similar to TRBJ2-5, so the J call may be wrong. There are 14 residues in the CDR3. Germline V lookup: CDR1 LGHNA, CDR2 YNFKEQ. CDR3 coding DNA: TGTGCCAGCAGCCAAGGAATCAAACAAGAGACCCAGTACTTC. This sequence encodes CASSQGIKQETQYF.

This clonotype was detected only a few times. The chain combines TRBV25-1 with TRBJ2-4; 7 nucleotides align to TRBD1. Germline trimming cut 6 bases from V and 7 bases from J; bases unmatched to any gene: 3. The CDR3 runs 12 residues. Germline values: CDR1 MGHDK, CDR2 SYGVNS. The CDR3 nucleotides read TGTGCCAGCAGGGACAGGACGAACATTCAGTACTTC. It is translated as CASRDRTNIQYF. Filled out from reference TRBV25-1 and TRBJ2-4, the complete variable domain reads EADIYQTPRYLVIGTGKKITLECSQTMGHDKMYWYQQDPGMELHLIHYSYGVNSTEKGDLSSESTVSRIRTEHFPLTLESARPSHTSQYLCASRDRTNIQYFGAGTRLSVL.

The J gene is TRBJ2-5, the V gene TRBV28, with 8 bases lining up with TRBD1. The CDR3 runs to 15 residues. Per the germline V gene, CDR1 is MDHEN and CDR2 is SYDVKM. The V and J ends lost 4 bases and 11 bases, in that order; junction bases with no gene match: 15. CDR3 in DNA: TGTGCCAGCAGTTCTCCCGGACAGGGAATAGGCGGGCAGTACTTC. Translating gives CASSSPGQGIGGQYF.

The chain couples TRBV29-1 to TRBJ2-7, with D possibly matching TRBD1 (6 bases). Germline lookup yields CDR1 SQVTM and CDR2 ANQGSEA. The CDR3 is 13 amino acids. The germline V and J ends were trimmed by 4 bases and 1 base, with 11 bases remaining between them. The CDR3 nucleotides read TGCAGCGTTGCAGGACAGACTTCCTACGAGCAGTACTTC. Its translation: CSVAGQTSYEQYF.

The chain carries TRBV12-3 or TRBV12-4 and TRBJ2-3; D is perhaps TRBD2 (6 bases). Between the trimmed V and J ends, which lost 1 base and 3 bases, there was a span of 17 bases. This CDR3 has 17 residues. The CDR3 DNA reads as TGTGCCAGCAGTTTAGGGCTAGGGGTCGCGGGGACAGATACGCAGTATTTT. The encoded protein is CASSLGLGVAGTDTQYF.

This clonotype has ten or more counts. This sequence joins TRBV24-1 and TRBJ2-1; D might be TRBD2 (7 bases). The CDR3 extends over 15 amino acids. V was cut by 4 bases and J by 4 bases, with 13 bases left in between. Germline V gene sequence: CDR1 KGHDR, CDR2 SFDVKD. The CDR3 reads CATSDPGGLYNEQFF. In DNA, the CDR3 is TGTGCCACCAGTGACCCGGGGGGCCTTTACAATGAGCAGTTCTTC.

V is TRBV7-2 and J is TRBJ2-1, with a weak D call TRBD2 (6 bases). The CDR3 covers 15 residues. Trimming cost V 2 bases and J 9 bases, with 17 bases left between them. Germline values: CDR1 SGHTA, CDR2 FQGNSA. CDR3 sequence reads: CASSLLRGEDGEQFF. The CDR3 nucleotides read TGTGCCAGCAGCTTACTAAGAGGGGAGGACGGTGAGCAGTTCTTC.

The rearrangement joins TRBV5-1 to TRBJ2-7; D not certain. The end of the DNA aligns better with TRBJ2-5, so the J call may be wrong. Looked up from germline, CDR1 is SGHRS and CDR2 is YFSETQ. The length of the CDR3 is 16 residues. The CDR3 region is CASSLPARLLQETQYF. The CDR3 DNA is TGCGCCAGCAGCTTGCCCGCCAGGCTCTTACAAGAGACCCAGTACTTC.

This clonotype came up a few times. This CDR3 reads CASSDWRGIPLSTDTQYF. CDR3 nucleotides: TGTGCCAGCAGTGACTGGCGGGGGATCCCTCTTAGCACAGATACGCAGTATTTT. The rearrangement joins TRBV2 to TRBJ2-3; 7 bases fit TRBD2. J was trimmed by 0 bases and V by 3 bases; bases with no gene match: 12. CDR1 SNHLY and CDR2 FYNNEI come from the germline V gene. This CDR3 region has 18 residues.

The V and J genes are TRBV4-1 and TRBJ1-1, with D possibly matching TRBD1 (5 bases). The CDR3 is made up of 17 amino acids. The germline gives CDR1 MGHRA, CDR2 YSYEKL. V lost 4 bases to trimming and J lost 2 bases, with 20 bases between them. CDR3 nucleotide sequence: TGCGCCAGCAGCCCAACCGCTACGAGGGGTACCAACACTGAAGCTTTCTTT. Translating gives CASSPTATRGTNTEAFF.

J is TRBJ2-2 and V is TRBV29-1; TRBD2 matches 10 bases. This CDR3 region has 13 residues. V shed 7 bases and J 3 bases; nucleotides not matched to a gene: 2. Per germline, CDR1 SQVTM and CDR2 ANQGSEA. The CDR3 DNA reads TGCAGCGGCGGGACTAGCGACACCGGGGAGCTGTTTTTT. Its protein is CSGGTSDTGELFF.

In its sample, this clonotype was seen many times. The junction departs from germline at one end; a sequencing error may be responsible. Here the CDR3 DNA reads TGCGCCAGCAGCACATTAGCGGGAACCTACAATGAGCAGTTCTTC. Translating it yields CASSTLAGTYNEQFF. The V gene is TRBV11-2, the J gene TRBJ2-1, with TRBD2 identical over 8 bases. From germline, CDR1 is SGHAT and CDR2 FQNNGV. This CDR3 comprises 15 residues.

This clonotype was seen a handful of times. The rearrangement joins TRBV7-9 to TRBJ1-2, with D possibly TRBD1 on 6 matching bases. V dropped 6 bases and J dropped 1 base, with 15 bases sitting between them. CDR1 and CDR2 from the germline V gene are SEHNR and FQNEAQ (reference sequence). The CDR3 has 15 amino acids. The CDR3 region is CASRSKGGSNYGYTF. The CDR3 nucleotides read TGTGCCAGCAGATCAAAGGGGGGTAGTAACTATGGCTACACCTTC. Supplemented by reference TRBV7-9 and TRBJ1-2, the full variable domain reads DTGVSQNPRHKITKRGQNVTFRCDPISEHNRLYWYRQTLGQGPEFLTYFQNEAQLEKSRLLSDRFSAERPKGSFSTLEIQRTEQGDSAMYLCASRSKGGSNYGYTFGSGTRLTVV.

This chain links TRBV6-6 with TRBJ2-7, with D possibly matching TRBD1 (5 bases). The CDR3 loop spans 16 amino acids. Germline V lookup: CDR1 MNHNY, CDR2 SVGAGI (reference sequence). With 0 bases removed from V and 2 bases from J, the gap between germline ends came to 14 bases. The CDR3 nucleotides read TGTGCCAGCAGTTACTCGTGGACAAAAACCCCCTACGAGCAGTACTTC. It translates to CASSYSWTKTPYEQYF.